The TCR beta chain described here comes from a study of identical twins. Regarding the study as a whole: Out-of-frame alpha sequences shared by twins showed excess low generation probability. The models systematically underestimated how much out-of-frame TCR alpha was shared in monozygotic twins.

All donors were healthy, and all were Caucasian. TCRdb used MiXCR to reprocess the 5' RACE reads, holding one entry per CDR3 protein. The table includes around 480,000 distinct CDR3 sequences, approximately 15% detected once. This clonotype has only a few counts. Its target is unknown. The CDR3 loop spans 14 amino acids. The V end lost 5 bases, the J end lost 4 bases, and 11 bases lay between the germline ends. The germline V gene has CDR1 MNHEY and CDR2 SVGEGT. This sample also belongs to another study, concerning yellow fever vaccine responses in identical twins.

Sequenced material: CD4+ T cells sorted from blood. The V and J genes are TRBV6-2 or TRBV6-3 and TRBJ2-2; tentatively, D is TRBD2 (6 bases). This clonotype was sampled from a woman under 30 in good health. In DNA, the CDR3 is TGTGCCAGCAGTGTCCAGGAGGGCACCGGGGAGCTGTTTTTT. Its protein is CASSVQEGTGELFF.